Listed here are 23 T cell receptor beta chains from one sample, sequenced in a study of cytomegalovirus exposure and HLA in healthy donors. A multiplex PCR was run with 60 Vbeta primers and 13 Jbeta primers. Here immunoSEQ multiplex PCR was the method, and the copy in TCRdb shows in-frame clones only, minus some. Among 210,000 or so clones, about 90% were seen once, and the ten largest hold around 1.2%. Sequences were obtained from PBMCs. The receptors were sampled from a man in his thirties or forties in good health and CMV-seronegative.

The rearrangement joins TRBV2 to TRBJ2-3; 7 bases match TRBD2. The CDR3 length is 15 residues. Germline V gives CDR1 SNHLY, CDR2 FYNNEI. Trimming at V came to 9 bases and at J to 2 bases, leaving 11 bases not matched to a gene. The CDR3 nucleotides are TGTGCCAGAAGGAAAAGCGGGACGACCACAGATACGCAGTATTTT. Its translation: CARRKSGTTTDTQYF.

CDR3 sequence reads: CASSLALSLDGSFF. Here the CDR3 DNA reads TGTGCCAGCAGCTTAGCGCTCTCTCTCGACGGGTCTTTCTTT. The V call is TRBV7-2, the J call TRBJ1-1; no firm D call. Deletions cut 0 bases from V and 12 bases from J, with 17 bases between. The CDR3 sequence is 14 residues long. Germline CDR1 SGHTA, CDR2 FQGNSA. The variable domain in full, completed from reference TRBV7-2 and TRBJ1-1, reads GAGVSQSPSNKVTEKGKDVELRCDPISGHTALYWYRQSLGQGLEFLIYFQGNSAPDKSGLPSDRFSAERTGGSVSTLTIQRTQQEDSAVYLCASSLALSLDGSFFGQGTRLTVV.

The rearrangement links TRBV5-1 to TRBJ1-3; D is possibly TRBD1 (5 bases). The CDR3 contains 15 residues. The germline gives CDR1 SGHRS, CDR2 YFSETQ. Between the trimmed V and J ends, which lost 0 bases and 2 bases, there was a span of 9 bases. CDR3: CASSLEGNAGNTIYF. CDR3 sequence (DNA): TGCGCCAGCAGCTTGGAGGGGAACGCTGGAAACACCATATATTTT.

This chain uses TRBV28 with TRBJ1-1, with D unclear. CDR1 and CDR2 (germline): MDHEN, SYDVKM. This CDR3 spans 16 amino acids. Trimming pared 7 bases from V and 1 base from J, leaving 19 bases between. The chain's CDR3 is CASKEAGASPNTEAFF. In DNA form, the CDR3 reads TGTGCCAGCAAGGAGGCAGGTGCCTCACCGAACACTGAAGCTTTCTTT.

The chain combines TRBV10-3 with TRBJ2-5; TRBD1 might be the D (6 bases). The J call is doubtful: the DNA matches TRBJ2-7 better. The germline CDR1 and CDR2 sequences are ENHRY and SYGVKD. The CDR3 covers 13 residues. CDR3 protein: CAISDRGSYEQYF. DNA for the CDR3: TGTGCCATCAGTGACAGGGGAAGCTACGAGCAGTACTTC.

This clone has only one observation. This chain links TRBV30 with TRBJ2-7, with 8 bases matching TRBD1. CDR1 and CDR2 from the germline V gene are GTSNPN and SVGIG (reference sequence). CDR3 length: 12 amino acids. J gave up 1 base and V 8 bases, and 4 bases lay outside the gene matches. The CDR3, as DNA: TGTGCCACGGACAGGGCTTCCTACGAGCAGTACTTC. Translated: CATDRASYEQYF.

CDR3 nucleotides: TGTGCCAGCAGTGGTCGCGGGGGAGCCAAAACCCGGGGTTCACCCCTCCACTTT. As protein: CASSGRGGAKTRGSPLHF. The rearrangement joins TRBV6-1 to TRBJ1-6; TRBD1 is a possible D gene (5 bases). This CDR3 comprises 18 residues. CDR1 is MNHNS and CDR2 is SASEGT in the germline V gene. Trimming shortened V by 4 bases and J by 9 bases, and 25 bases separated the two germline ends.

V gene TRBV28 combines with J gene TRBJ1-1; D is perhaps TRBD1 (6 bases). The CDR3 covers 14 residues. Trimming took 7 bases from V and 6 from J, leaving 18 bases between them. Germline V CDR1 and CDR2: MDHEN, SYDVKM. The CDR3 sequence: CASTERGGRPEAFF. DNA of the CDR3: TGTGCCAGCACAGAAAGGGGGGGGCGCCCTGAAGCTTTCTTT.

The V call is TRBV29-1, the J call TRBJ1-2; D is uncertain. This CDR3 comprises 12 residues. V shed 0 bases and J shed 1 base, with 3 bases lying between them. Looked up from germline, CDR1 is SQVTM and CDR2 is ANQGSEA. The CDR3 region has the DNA TGCAGCGTTGAAGACAGTAACTATGGCTACACCTTC. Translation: CSVEDSNYGYTF. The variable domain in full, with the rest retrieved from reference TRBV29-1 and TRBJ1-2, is SAVISQKPSRDICQRGTSLTIQCQVDSQVTMMFWYRQQPGQSLTLIATANQGSEATYESGFVIDKFPISRPNLTFSTLTVSNMSPEDSSIYLCSVEDSNYGYTFGSGTRLTVV.

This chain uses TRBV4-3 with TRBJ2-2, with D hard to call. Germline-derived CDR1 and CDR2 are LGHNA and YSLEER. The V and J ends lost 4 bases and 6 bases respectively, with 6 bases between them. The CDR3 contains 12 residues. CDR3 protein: CASSRRAGELFF. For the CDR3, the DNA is TGCGCCAGCAGCCGGAGAGCCGGGGAGCTGTTTTTT.

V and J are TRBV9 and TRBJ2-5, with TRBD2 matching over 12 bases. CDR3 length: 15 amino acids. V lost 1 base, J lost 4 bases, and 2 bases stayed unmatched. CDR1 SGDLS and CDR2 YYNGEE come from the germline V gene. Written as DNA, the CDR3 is TGTGCCAGCAGCGTACCACTAGCGGGAGGAGAGACCCAGTACTTC. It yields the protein CASSVPLAGGETQYF.

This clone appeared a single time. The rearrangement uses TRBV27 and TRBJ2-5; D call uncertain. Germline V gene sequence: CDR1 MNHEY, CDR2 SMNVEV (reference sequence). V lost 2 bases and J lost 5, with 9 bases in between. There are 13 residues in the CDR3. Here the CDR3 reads CASSLGAWETQYF. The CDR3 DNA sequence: TGTGCCAGCAGTTTAGGAGCGTGGGAGACCCAGTACTTC.

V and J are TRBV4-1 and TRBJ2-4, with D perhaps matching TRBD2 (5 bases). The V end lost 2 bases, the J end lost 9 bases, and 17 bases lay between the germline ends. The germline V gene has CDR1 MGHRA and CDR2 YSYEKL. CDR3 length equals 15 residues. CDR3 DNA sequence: TGCGCCAGCAGCCAACCTATGAGGGATATTATCATTCAGTACTTC. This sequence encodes CASSQPMRDIIIQYF.

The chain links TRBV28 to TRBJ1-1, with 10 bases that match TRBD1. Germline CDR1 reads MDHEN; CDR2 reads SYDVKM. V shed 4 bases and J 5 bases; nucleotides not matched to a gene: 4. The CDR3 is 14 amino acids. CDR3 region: CASSWDRGGTEAFF. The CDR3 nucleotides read TGTGCCAGCAGTTGGGACAGGGGTGGGACTGAAGCTTTCTTT. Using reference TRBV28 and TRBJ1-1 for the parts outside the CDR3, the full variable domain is DVKVTQSSRYLVKRTGEKVFLECVQDMDHENMFWYRQDPGLGLRLIYFSYDVKMKEKGDIPEGYSVSREKKERFSLILESASTNQTSMYLCASSWDRGGTEAFFGQGTRLTVV.

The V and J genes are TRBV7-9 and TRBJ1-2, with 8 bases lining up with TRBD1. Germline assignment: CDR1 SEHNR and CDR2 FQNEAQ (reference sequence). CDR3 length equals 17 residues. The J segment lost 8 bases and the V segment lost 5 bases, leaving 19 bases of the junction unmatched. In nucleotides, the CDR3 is TGTGCCAGCAGCCAGATCCCGAGTAGCAGGGGGCGATACGGCTACACCTTC. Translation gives CASSQIPSSRGRYGYTF.

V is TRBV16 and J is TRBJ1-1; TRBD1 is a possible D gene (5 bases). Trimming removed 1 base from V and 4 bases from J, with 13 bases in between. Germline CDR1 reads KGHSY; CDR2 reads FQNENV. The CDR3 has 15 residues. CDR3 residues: CASSQWTGRGTEAFF. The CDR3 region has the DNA TGTGCCAGCAGCCAATGGACGGGGAGGGGCACTGAAGCTTTCTTT.

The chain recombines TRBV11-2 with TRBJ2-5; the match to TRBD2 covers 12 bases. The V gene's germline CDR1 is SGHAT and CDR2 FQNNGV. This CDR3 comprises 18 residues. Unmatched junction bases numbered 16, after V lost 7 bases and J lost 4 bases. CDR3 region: CASTTSFLRTSGVETQYF. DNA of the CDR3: TGTGCCAGCACCACCTCTTTCCTAAGGACTAGCGGGGTAGAGACCCAGTACTTC.

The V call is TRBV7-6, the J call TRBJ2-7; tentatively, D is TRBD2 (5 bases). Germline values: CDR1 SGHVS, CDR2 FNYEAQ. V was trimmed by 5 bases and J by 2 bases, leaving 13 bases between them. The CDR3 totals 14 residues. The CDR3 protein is CASSPRASTYEQYF. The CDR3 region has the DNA TGTGCCAGCAGCCCCCGGGCTAGCACCTACGAGCAGTACTTC.

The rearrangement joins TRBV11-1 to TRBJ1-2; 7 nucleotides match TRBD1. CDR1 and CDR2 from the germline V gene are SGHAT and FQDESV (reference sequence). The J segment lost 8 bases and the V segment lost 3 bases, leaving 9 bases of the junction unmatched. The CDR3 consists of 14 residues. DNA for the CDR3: TGTGCCAGCAGCTTCCCCGGGACAGAAGGGGGCTACACCTTC. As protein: CASSFPGTEGGYTF.

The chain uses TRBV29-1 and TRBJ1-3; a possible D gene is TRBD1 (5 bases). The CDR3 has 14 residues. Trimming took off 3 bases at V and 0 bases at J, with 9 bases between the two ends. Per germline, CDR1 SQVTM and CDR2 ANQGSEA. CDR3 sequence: CSVEGQSSGNTIYF. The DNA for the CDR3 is TGCAGCGTTGAGGGGCAGTCCTCTGGAAACACCATATATTTT. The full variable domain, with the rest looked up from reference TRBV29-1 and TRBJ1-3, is SAVISQKPSRDICQRGTSLTIQCQVDSQVTMMFWYRQQPGQSLTLIATANQGSEATYESGFVIDKFPISRPNLTFSTLTVSNMSPEDSSIYLCSVEGQSSGNTIYFGEGSWLTVV.

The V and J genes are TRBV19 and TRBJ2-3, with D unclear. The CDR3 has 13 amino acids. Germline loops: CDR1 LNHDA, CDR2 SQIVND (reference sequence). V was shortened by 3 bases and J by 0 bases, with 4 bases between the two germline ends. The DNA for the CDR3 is TGTGCCAGTAGTATGGCTAGCACAGATACGCAGTATTTT. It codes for CASSMASTDTQYF.

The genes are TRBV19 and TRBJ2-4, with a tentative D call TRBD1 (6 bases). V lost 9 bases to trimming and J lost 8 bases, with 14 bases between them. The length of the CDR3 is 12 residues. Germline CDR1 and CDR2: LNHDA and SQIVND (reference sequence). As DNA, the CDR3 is TGTGCCAGCCAGGGGAAAAGCGACATTCAGTACTTC. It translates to CASQGKSDIQYF.

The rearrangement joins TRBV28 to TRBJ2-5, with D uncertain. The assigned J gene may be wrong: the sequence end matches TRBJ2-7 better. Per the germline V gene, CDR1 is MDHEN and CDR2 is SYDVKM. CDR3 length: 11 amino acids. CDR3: CASSPDYEQYF. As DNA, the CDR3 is TGTGCCAGCAGTCCCGATTACGAGCAGTACTTC.